This T cell receptor beta chain appears in the sequencing data of a study of control samples from healthy donors and cancer patients. The V end was cut by 3 bases, the J end by 2 bases, with 9 bases between. The germline CDR1 and CDR2 sequences are MNHEY and SMNVEV (reference sequence). This CDR3 region has 14 residues. Measured with immunoSEQ multiplex PCR; TCRdb has only the in-frame clones, and not every one. This sample has some 250,000 clones, with about four fifths found just once. This TCR derives from a woman aged 60-75 years with lung cancer. The rearrangement uses TRBV27 and TRBJ2-3, with D hard to call. Sequenced: PBMCs. In DNA form, the CDR3 reads TGTGCCAGCAGTTTCACCGGGTACACAGATACGCAGTATTTT. It translates to CASSFTGYTDTQYF.